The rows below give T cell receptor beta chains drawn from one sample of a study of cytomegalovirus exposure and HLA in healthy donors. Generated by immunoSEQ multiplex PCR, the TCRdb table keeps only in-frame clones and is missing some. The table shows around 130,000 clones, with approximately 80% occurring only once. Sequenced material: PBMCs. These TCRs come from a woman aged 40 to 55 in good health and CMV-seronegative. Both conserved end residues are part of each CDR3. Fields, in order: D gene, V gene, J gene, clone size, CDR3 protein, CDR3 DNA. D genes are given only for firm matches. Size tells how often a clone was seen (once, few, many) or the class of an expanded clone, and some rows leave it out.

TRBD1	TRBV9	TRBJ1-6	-	CASARGQPNSPLHF	TGTGCCAGCGCACGGGGACAGCCTAATTCACCCCTCCACTTT
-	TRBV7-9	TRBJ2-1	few	CASSPSGTPKNNEQFF	TGTGCCAGCAGCCCGAGCGGGACACCTAAGAACAATGAGCAGTTCTTC
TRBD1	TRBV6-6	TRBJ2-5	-	CASSYRDRVVPQYF	TGTGCCAGCAGTTACAGGGACAGGGTGGTTCCCCAGTACTTC
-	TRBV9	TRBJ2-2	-	CASGGGPTGELFF	TGTGCCAGCGGGGGGGGGCCCACCGGGGAGCTGTTTTTT
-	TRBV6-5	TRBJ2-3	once	CASASIAPDTQYF	TGTGCCAGCGCAAGCATCGCCCCCGATACGCAGTATTTT
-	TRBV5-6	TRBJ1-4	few	CASSEGREEVWAEEKLFF	TGTGCCAGCAGTGAAGGCAGGGAGGAGGTATGGGCGGAAGAAAAACTGTTTTTT
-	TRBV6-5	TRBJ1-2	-	CASSYSGAYTF	TGTGCCAGCAGTTACTCTGGGGCCTACACCTTC
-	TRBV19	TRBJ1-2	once	CASRIGGQNYGYTF	TGTGCCAGTAGAATCGGTGGGCAGAACTATGGCTACACCTTC
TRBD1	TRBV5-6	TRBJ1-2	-	CASSSRGQRYGYTF	TGTGCCAGCAGCTCAAGGGGACAGCGCTATGGCTACACCTTC
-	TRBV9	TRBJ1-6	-	CASSATGYSYNSPLHF	TGTGCCAGCAGCGCGACGGGATACTCCTATAATTCACCCCTCCACTTT
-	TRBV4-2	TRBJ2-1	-	CASSQGGGDYNEQFF	TGTGCCAGCAGCCAAGGGGGAGGTGACTACAATGAGCAGTTCTTC
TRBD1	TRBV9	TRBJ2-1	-	CASSPQGVLLQNEQFF	TGTGCCAGCAGTCCACAGGGGGTCCTTCTACAAAATGAGCAGTTCTTC
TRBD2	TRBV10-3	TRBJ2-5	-	CASAPSGSDQETQYF	TGTGCCTCGGCCCCTAGCGGGAGCGACCAAGAGACCCAGTACTTC
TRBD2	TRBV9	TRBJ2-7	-	CASSVVQRGPYEQYF	TGTGCCAGCAGCGTAGTCCAGCGGGGACCCTACGAGCAGTACTTC
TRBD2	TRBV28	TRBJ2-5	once	CASSSLADQETQYF	TGTGCCAGCAGTTCGCTAGCGGATCAAGAGACCCAGTACTTC
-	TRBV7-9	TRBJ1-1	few	CASSFGREAEAFF	TGTGCCAGCAGCTTCGGCAGGGAAGCTGAAGCTTTCTTT
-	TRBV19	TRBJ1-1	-	CASSMRENTEAFF	TGTGCCAGTAGTATGAGGGAGAACACTGAAGCTTTCTTT